A single sample gave rise to the 10 T cell receptor beta chains below, sequenced in a study of cytomegalovirus exposure and HLA in healthy donors. Primers: 60 Vbeta forward and 13 Jbeta reverse. The data were produced by immunoSEQ multiplex PCR, yet TCRdb's version contains in-frame clones alone and is incomplete. The table records 95,000 to 100,000 clones, around 80% of them present only once. Input material: PBMCs. The source is a human donor in good health.

V gene TRBV5-1 combines with J gene TRBJ1-4, with 7 bases identical to TRBD1. V lost 4 bases, J lost 8 bases, and 8 bases stayed unmatched. The CDR3 length is 14 residues. Germline values: CDR1 SGHRS, CDR2 YFSETQ. CDR3 nucleotide sequence: TGCGCCAGCAGCCTAACAGGGGTGGAAGAAAAACTGTTTTTT. Translated: CASSLTGVEEKLFF.

This clone was counted only a few times. The chain is built from TRBV5-4 and TRBJ1-4; 11 positions match TRBD1. This CDR3 is 16 amino acids long. The J segment lost 7 bases and the V segment lost 4 bases, leaving 9 bases of the junction unmatched. From germline, CDR1 is SGHNT and CDR2 YYREEE (reference sequence). CDR3 loop: CASSARTGQGGEKLFF. Here the CDR3 DNA reads TGTGCCAGCAGCGCCAGAACGGGACAGGGGGGTGAAAAACTGTTTTTT.

This clone was detected once. The chain links TRBV6-1 to TRBJ2-5; 7 bases fit TRBD1. Looked up from germline, CDR1 is MNHNS and CDR2 is SASEGT. The CDR3 spans 12 residues. In DNA form, the CDR3 reads TGTGCTTCGACAGGGTCGAAAGAGACCCAGTACTTC. It codes for CASTGSKETQYF.

On this clone: Sequence at one end of the junction differs from germline and may be a read error. The chain is built from TRBV7-9 and TRBJ2-3; 8 nucleotides match TRBD2. The CDR3 is made up of 15 amino acids. Germline lookup yields CDR1 SEHNR and CDR2 FQNEAQ (reference sequence). For the CDR3, the DNA is TGTTCCAGCTTTCCGGGGGGGCGCCTACCAGATACGCAGTATTTT. The encoded protein is CSSFPGGRLPDTQYF.

The V call is TRBV6-5, the J call TRBJ1-2; the D gene is possibly TRBD1 (5 bases). Germline values: CDR1 MNHEY, CDR2 SVGAGI. This CDR3 comprises 13 residues. The V end lost 2 bases, the J end lost 9 bases, and 13 bases lay between the germline ends. DNA of the CDR3: TGTGCCAGCAGTTACCGCAGGGTAGGGAGCTACACCTTC. It encodes CASSYRRVGSYTF.

The chain joins TRBV13 to TRBJ2-3; tentatively, D is TRBD2 (5 bases). Trimming removed 5 bases at V and 2 bases at J, with 11 bases between. Germline V gene data show CDR1 as PRHDT and CDR2 as FYEKMQ (reference sequence). The CDR3 extends over 14 amino acids. The CDR3 nucleotides are TGTGCCAGCAGCGCGGGCGGTAACACAGATACGCAGTATTTT. Its protein product is CASSAGGNTDTQYF.

The V call is TRBV5-1, the J call TRBJ2-3; the D gene is possibly TRBD1 (5 bases). The germline V gene encodes CDR1 SGHRS and CDR2 YFSETQ. CDR3 size: 15 residues. With 4 bases removed from V and 1 base from J, the gap between germline ends came to 13 bases. The CDR3 DNA reads as TGCGCCAGCAGCCCGCAGGGAAGGGGCACAGATACGCAGTATTTT. It is translated as CASSPQGRGTDTQYF.

J is TRBJ1-1 and V is TRBV21-1; TRBD1, the table's D call, lacks a check against the DNA. TRBV21-1 represents a pseudogene. CDR3 size: 18 residues. CDR3 bases: TGTGCCAGCAGCGCAAACAGGGACACCCCGGCCATGAACACTGAAGCTTTCTTT. It specifies CASSANRDTPAMNTEAFF.

The chain combines TRBV19 with TRBJ1-5, with D possibly being TRBD1 (6 bases). This CDR3 comprises 15 residues. Germline V gene lookup returns CDR1 LNHDA and CDR2 SQIVND (reference sequence). Trimming pared 3 bases from V and 0 bases from J, leaving 9 bases between. CDR3 DNA sequence: TGTGCCAGTAGTATTAGCAGGGGTAGCAATCAGCCCCAGCATTTT. Amino acids: CASSISRGSNQPQHF.

V usage is TRBV5-1 and J usage is TRBJ1-4; D possibly corresponds to TRBD1 (5 bases). CDR1 SGHRS and CDR2 YFSETQ come from the germline V gene. Trimming removed 4 bases from V and 0 bases from J, with 16 bases in between. This CDR3 is built from 17 residues. The CDR3 DNA follows: TGCGCCAGCAGCGGGACGGGACTCACCGCAACTAATGAAAAACTGTTTTTT. Amino acids: CASSGTGLTATNEKLFF.